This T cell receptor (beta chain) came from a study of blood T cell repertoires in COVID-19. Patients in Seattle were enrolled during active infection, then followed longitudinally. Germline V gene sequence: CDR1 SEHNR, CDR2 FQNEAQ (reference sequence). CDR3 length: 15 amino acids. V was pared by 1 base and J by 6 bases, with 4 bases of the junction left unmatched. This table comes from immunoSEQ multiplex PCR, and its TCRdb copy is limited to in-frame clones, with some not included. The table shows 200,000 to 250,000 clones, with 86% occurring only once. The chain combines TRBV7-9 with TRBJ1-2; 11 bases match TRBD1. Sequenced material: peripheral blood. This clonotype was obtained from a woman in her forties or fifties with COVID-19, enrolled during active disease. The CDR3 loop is CASSLGRDRGNGYTF. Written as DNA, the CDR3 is TGTGCCAGCAGCTTAGGGCGGGACAGGGGGAATGGCTACACCTTC.